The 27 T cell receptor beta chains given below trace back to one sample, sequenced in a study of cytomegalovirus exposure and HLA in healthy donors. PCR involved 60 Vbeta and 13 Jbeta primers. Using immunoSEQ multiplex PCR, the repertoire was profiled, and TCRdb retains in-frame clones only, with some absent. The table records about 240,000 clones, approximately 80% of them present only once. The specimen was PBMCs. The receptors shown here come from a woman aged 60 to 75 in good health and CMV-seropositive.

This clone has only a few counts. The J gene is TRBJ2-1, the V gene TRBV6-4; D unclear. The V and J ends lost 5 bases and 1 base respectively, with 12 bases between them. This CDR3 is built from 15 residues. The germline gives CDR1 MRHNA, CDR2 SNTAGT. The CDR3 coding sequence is TGTGCCAGCAGTCAAACTATCTCTTCCTACAATGAGCAGTTCTTC. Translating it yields CASSQTISSYNEQFF.

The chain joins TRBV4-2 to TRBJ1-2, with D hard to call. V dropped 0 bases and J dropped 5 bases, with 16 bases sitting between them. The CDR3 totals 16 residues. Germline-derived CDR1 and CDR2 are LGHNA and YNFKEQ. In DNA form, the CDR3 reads TGTGCCAGCAGCCAAGATCTTTTAGGAGGCAGATATGGCTACACCTTC. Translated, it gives CASSQDLLGGRYGYTF.

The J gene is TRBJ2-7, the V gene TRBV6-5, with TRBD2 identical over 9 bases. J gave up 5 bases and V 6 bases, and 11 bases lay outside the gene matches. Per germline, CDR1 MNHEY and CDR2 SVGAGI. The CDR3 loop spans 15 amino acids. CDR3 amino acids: CASRNSGSFSHEQYF. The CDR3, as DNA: TGTGCCAGCAGGAATAGCGGGAGCTTTTCCCACGAGCAGTACTTC.

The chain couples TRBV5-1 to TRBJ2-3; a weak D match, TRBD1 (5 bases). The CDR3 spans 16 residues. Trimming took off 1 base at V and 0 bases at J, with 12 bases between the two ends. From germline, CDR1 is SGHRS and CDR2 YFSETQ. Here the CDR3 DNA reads TGCGCCAGCAGCTTGAGGTCGCAGGGTAGCACAGATACGCAGTATTTT. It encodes CASSLRSQGSTDTQYF.

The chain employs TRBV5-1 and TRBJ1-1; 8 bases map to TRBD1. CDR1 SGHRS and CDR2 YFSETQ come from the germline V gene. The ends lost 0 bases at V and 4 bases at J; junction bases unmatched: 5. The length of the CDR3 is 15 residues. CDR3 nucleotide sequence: TGCGCCAGCAGCTTGGGGACAGGGCGCGTCACTGAAGCTTTCTTT. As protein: CASSLGTGRVTEAFF.

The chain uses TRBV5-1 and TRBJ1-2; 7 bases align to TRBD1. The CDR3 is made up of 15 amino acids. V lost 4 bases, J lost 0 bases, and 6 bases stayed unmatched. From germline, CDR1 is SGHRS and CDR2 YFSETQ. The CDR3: CASSIGTEPNYGYTF. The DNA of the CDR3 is TGCGCCAGCAGCATAGGGACAGAGCCTAACTATGGCTACACCTTC.

In nucleotides, the CDR3 is TGTGCCATCAAAGGGGGTGGACTTTTGGACACTGAAGCTTTCTTT. Translation gives CAIKGGGLLDTEAFF. This sequence joins TRBV10-3 and TRBJ1-1, with D perhaps matching TRBD1 (6 bases). Trimming removed 7 bases at V and 3 bases at J, with 18 bases between. Looked up from germline, CDR1 is ENHRY and CDR2 is SYGVKD. The CDR3 is 15 amino acids.

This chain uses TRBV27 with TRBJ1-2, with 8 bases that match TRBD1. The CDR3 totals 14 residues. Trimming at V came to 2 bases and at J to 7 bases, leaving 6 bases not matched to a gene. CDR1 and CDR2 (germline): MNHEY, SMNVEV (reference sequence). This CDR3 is CASSLSPGGSGYTF. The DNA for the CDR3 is TGTGCCAGCAGTTTAAGTCCAGGGGGCTCTGGCTACACCTTC.

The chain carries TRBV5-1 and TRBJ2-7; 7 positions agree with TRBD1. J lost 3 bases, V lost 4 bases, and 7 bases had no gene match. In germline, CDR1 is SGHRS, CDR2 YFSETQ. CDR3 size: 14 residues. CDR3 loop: CASSAIGTDYEQYF. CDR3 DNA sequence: TGCGCCAGCAGCGCCATCGGGACAGACTACGAGCAGTACTTC.

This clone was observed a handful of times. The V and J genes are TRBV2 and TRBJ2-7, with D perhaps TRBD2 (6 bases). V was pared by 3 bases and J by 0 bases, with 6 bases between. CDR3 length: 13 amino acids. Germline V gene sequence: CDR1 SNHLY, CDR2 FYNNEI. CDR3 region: CASSEDYSYEQYF. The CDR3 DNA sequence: TGTGCCAGCAGTGAGGACTACTCCTACGAGCAGTACTTC.

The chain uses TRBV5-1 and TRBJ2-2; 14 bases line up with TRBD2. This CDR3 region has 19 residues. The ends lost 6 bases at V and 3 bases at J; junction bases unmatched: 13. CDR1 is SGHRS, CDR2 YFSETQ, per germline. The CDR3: CASKPFGTSGSRDTGELFF. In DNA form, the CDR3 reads TGCGCCAGCAAACCCTTCGGGACTAGCGGGAGTAGGGACACCGGGGAGCTGTTTTTT.

The CDR3 region is CATSRDAQGNQPQHF. In DNA form, the CDR3 reads TGTGCCACCAGCAGAGATGCACAGGGCAATCAGCCCCAGCATTTT. The V and J genes are TRBV15 and TRBJ1-5, with D maybe TRBD1 (5 bases). CDR3 length equals 15 residues. Trimming pared 0 bases from V and 2 bases from J, leaving 8 bases between. In germline, CDR1 is LNHNV, CDR2 YYDKDF (reference sequence).

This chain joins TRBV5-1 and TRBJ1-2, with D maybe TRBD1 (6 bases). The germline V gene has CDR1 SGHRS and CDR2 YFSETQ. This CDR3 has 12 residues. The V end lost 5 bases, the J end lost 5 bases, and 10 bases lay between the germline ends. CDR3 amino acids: CASSDGQYGYTF. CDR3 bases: TGCGCCAGCAGTGATGGACAGTATGGCTACACCTTC.

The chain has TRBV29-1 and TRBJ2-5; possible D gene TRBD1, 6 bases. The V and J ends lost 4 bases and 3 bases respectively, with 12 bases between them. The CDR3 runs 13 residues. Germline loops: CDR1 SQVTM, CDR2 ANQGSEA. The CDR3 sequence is CSVGGQGKETQYF. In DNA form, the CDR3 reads TGCAGCGTTGGCGGTCAGGGGAAAGAGACCCAGTACTTC.

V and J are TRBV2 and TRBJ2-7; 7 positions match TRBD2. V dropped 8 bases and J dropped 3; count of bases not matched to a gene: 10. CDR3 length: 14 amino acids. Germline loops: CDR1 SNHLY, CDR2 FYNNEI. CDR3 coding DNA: TGTGCCAGCCGGTGGGGGGGGACGCTCTACGAGCAGTACTTC. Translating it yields CASRWGGTLYEQYF.

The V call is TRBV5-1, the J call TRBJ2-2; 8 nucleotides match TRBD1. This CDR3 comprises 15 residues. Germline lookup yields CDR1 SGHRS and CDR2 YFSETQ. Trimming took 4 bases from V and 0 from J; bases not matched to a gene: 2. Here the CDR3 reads CASSVDRANTGELFF. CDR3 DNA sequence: TGCGCCAGCAGCGTGGACAGGGCGAACACCGGGGAGCTGTTTTTT.

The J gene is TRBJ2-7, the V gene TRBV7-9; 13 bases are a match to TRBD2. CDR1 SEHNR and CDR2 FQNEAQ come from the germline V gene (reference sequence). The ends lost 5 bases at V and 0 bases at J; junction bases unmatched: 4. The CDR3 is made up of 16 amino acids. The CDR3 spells CASSIGLAGASYEQYF. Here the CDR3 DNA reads TGTGCCAGCAGCATCGGACTAGCGGGGGCCTCCTACGAGCAGTACTTC.

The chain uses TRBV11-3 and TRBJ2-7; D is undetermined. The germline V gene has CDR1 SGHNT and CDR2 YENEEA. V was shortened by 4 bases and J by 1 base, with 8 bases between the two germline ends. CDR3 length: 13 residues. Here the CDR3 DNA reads TGTGCCAGCAGCTCTCGGGTTTCCTACGAGCAGTACTTC. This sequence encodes CASSSRVSYEQYF.

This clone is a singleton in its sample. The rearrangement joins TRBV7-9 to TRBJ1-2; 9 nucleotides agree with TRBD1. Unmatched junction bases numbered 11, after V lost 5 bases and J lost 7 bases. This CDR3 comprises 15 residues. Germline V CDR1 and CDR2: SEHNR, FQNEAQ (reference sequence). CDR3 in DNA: TGTGCCAGCAGCCTACGGGACAGGGCCCACCGTGGCTACACCTTC. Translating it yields CASSLRDRAHRGYTF. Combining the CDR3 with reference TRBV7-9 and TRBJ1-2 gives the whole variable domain DTGVSQNPRHKITKRGQNVTFRCDPISEHNRLYWYRQTLGQGPEFLTYFQNEAQLEKSRLLSDRFSAERPKGSFSTLEIQRTEQGDSAMYLCASSLRDRAHRGYTFGSGTRLTVV.

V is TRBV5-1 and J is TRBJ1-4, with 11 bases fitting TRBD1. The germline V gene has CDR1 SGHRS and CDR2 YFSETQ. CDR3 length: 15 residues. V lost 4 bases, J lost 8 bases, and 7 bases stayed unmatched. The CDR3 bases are TGCGCCAGCAGCGCGTCCGGGACAGGGGGAGAAAAACTGTTTTTT. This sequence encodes CASSASGTGGEKLFF.

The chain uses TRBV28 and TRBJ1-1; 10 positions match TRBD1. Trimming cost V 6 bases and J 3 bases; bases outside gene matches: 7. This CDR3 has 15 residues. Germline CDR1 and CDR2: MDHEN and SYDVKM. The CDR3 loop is CASSLTGGYDTEAFF. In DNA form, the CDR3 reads TGTGCCAGCAGCTTGACAGGGGGCTATGACACTGAAGCTTTCTTT.

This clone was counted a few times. In DNA, the CDR3 is TGTGCCAGCTCTTCTCGGGACGGGACAGGGGTTTTGTATTTT. Its protein is CASSSRDGTGVLYF. The chain employs TRBV6-1 and TRBJ2-3, with 10 bases that match TRBD1. Germline V gene lookup returns CDR1 MNHNS and CDR2 SASEGT. After removal of 8 bases from V and 14 bases from J, the junction contained 16 bases not matched to a gene. This CDR3 contains 14 residues.

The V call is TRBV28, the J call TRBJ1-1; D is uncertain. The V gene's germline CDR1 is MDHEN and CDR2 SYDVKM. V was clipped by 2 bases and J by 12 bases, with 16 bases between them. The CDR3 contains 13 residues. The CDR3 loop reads CASSLGTTQLTFF. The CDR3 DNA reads TGTGCCAGCAGTTTAGGTACGACACAATTAACTTTCTTT.

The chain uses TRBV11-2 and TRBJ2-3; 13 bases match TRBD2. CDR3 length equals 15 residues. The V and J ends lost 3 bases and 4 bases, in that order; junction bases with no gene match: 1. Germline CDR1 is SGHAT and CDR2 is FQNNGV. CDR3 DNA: TGTGCCAGCAGCTTGGGACTAGCGGGGTCAGATACGCAGTATTTT. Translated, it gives CASSLGLAGSDTQYF. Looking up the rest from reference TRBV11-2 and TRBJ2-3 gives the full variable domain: EAGVAQSPRYKIIEKRQSVAFWCNPISGHATLYWYQQILGQGPKLLIQFQNNGVVDDSQLPKDRFSAERLKGVDSTLKIQPAKLEDSAVYLCASSLGLAGSDTQYFGPGTRLTVL.

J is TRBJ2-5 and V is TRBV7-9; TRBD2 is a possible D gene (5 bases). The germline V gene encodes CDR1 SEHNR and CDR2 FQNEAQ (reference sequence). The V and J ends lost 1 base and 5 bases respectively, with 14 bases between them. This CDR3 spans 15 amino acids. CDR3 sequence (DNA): TGTGCCAGCAGCTTAGTGGCCGGTTCGGGGGAGACCCAGTACTTC. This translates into CASSLVAGSGETQYF.

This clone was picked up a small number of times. DNA for the CDR3: TGTGCCAGCAGTTTCTACCAGGGGTTCAGTGAGCAGTTCTTC. Protein product: CASSFYQGFSEQFF. This rearrangement joins TRBV27 to TRBJ2-1, with D perhaps matching TRBD1 (6 bases). V lost 3 bases and J lost 9, with 15 bases in between. The CDR3 loop spans 14 amino acids. The V gene's germline CDR1 is MNHEY and CDR2 SMNVEV (reference sequence).

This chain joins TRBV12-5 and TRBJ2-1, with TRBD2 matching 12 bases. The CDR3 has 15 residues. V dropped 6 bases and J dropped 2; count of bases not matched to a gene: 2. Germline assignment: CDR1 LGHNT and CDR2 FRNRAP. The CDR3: CASGRLAGAYNEQFF. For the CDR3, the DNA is TGTGCTAGTGGCCGACTAGCGGGGGCCTACAATGAGCAGTTCTTC.